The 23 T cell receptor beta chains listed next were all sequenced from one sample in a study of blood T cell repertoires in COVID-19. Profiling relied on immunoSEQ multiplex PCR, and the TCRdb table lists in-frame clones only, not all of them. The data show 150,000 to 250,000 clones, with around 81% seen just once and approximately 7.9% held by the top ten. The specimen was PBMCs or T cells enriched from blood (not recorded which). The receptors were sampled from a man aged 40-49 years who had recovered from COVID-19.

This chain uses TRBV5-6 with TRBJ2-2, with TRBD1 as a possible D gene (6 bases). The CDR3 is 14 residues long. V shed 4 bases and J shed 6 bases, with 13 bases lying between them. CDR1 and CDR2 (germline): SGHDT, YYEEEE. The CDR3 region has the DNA TGTGCCAGCAGCATAGGACAGAGGCCCGGGGAGCTGTTTTTT. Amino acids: CASSIGQRPGELFF. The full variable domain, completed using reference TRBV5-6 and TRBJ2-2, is DAGVTQSPTHLIKTRGQQVTLRCSPKSGHDTVSWYQQALGQGPQFIFQYYEEEERQRGNFPDRFSGHQFPNYSSELNVNALLLGDSALYLCASSIGQRPGELFFGEGSRLTVL.

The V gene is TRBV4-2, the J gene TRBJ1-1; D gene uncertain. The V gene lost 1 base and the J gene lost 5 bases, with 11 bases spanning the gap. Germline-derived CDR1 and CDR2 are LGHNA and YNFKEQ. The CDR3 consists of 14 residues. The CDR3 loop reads CASSQGTVVTEAFF. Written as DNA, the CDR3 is TGTGCCAGCAGCCAAGGAACGGTTGTAACTGAAGCTTTCTTT.

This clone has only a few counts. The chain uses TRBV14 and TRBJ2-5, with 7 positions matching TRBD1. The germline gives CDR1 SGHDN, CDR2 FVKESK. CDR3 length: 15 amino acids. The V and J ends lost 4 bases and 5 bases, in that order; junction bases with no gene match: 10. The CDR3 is CASSPRQGRGETQYF. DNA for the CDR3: TGTGCCAGCAGCCCCCGACAGGGACGAGGGGAGACCCAGTACTTC.

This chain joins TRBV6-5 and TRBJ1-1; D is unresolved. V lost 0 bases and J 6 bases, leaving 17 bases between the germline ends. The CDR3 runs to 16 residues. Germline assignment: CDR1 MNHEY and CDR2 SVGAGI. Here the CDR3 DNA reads TGTGCCAGCAGTTACTCGATTGGAGGGAAACCGCCTGAAGCTTTCTTT. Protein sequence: CASSYSIGGKPPEAFF.

Here the CDR3 DNA reads TGTGCCAGCAGTGATCGGGGGGCTCATGAGCAGTTCTTC. This gives the protein CASSDRGAHEQFF. The J gene is TRBJ2-1, the V gene TRBV6-1; maybe TRBD2 (7 bases). The CDR3 consists of 13 residues. The V gene's germline CDR1 is MNHNS and CDR2 SASEGT. The V and J ends lost 3 bases and 8 bases respectively, with 11 bases between them.

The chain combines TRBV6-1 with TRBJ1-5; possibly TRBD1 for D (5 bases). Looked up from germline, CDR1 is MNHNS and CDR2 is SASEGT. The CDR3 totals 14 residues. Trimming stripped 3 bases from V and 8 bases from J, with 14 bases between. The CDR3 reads CASSEGGGIEPQHF. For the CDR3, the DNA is TGTGCCAGCAGTGAGGGGGGAGGGATTGAGCCCCAGCATTTT.

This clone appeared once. CDR3 in amino acids: CASSLQGSGSYNEQFF. The CDR3 coding sequence is TGTGCCAGCAGCTTACAGGGTTCGGGCTCCTACAATGAGCAGTTCTTC. J is TRBJ2-1 and V is TRBV13; possible D gene TRBD1, 5 bases. V was shortened by 2 bases and J by 0 bases, with 11 bases between the two germline ends. The CDR3 is 16 amino acids. In germline, CDR1 is PRHDT, CDR2 FYEKMQ (reference sequence).

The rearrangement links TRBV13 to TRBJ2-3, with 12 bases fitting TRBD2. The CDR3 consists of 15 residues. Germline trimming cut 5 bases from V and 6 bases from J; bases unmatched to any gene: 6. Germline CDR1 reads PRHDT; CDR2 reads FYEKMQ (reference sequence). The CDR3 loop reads CASSHSSGGADTQYF. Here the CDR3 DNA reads TGTGCCAGCAGCCATTCTAGCGGGGGGGCCGATACGCAGTATTTT. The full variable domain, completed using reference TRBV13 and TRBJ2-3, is AAGVIQSPRHLIKEKRETATLKCYPIPRHDTVYWYQQGPGQDPQFLISFYEKMQSDKGSIPDRFSAQQFSDYHSELNMSSLELGDSALYFCASSHSSGGADTQYFGPGTRLTVL.

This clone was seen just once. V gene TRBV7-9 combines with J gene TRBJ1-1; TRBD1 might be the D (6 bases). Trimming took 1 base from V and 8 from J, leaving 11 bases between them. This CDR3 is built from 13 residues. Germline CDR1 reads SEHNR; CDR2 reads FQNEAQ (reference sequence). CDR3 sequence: CASSLGGHGEAFF. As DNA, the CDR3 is TGTGCCAGCAGCTTAGGGGGGCACGGCGAAGCTTTCTTT.

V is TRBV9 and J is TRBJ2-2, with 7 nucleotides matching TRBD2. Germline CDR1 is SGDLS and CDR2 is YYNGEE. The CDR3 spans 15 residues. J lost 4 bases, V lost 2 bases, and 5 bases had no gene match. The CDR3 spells CASSVQAGTTGELFF. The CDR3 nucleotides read TGTGCCAGCAGCGTCCAAGCGGGGACCACCGGGGAGCTGTTTTTT.

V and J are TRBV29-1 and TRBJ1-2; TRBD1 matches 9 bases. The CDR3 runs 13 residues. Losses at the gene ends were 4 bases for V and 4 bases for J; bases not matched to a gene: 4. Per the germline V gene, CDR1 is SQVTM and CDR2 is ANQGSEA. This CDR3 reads CSVVRQGGYGYTF. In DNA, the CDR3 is TGCAGCGTTGTCCGACAGGGGGGCTATGGCTACACCTTC. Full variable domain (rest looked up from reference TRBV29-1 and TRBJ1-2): SAVISQKPSRDICQRGTSLTIQCQVDSQVTMMFWYRQQPGQSLTLIATANQGSEATYESGFVIDKFPISRPNLTFSTLTVSNMSPEDSSIYLCSVVRQGGYGYTFGSGTRLTVV.

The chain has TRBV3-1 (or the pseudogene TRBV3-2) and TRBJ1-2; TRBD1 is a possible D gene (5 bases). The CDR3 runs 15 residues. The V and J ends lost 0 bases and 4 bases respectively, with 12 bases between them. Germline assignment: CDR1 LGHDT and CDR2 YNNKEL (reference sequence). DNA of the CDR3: TGTGCCAGCAGCCAAGATCGGGGCGGGATCTATGGCTACACCTTC. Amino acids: CASSQDRGGIYGYTF.

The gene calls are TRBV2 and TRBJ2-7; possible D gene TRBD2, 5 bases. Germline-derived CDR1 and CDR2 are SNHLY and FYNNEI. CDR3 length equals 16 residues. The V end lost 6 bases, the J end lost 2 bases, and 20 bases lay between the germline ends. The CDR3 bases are TGTGCCAGCAGCGGATACGGGGTCCCGTTTACCTACGAGCAGTACTTC. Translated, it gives CASSGYGVPFTYEQYF.

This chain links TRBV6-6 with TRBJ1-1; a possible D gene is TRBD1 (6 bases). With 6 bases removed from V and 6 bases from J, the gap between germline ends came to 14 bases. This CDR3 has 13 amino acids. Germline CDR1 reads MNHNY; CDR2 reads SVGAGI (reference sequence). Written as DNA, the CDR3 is TGTGCCAGCAGCAAAAACAGGGTTTCTGAAGCTTTCTTT. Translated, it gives CASSKNRVSEAFF.

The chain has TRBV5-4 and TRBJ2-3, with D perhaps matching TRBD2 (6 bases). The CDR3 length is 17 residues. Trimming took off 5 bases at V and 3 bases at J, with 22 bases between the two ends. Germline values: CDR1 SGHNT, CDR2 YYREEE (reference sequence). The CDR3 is CASRRQLTGAITDTQYF. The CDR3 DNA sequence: TGTGCCAGCAGGCGGCAGTTGACGGGAGCTATTACAGATACGCAGTATTTT. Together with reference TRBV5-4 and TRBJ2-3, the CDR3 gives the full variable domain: ETGVTQSPTHLIKTRGQQVTLRCSSQSGHNTVSWYQQALGQGPQFIFQYYREEENGRGNFPPRFSGLQFPNYSSELNVNALELDDSALYLCASRRQLTGAITDTQYFGPGTRLTVL.

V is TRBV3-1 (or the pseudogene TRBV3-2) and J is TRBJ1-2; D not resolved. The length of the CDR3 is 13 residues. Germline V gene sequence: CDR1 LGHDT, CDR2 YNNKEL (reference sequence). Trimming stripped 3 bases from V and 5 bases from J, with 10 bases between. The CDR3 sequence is CASSHPQTYGYTF. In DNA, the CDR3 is TGTGCCAGCAGCCACCCCCAAACATATGGCTACACCTTC.

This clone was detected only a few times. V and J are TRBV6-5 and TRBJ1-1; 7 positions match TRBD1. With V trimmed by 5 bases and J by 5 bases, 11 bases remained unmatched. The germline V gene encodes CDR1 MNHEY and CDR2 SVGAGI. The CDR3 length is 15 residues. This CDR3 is CASSRDSSVGTEAFF. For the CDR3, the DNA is TGTGCCAGCAGTCGGGACAGTTCAGTCGGAACTGAAGCTTTCTTT.

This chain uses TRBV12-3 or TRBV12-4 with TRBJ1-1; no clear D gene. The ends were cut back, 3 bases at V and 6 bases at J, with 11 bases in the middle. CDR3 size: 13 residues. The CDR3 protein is CASSFTESPEAFF. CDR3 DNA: TGTGCCAGCAGTTTTACGGAGAGCCCTGAAGCTTTCTTT.

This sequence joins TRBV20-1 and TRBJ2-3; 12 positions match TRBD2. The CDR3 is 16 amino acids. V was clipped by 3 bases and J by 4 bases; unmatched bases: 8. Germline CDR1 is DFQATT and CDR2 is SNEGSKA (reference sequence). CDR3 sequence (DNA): TGCAGTGCTAGTGATCTAGCGGGGGGGCAAGCAGATACGCAGTATTTT. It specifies CSASDLAGGQADTQYF.

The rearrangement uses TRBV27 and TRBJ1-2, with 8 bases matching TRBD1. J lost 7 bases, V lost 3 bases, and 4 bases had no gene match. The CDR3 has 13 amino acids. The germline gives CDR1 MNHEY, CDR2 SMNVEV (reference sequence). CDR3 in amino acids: CASSLQGAIGYTF. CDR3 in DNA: TGTGCCAGCAGTTTGCAGGGGGCGATTGGCTACACCTTC.

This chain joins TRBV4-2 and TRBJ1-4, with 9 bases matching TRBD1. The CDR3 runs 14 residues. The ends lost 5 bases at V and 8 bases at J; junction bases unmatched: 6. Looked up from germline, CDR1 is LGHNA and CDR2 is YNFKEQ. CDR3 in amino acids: CASSEGQGDEKLFF. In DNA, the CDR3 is TGTGCCAGCAGCGAGGGACAGGGCGACGAAAAACTGTTTTTT.

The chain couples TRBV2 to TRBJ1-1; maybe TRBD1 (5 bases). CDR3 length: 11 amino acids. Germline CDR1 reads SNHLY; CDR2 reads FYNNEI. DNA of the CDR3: TGTGCAAATCGGGGGGGTACTGAAGCTTTCTTT. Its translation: CANRGGTEAFF.

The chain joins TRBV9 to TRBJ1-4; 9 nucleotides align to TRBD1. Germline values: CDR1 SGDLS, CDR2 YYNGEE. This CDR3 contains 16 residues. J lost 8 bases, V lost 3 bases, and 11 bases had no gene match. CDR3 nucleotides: TGTGCCAGCAGCGAGGGCCCACAGGGGGCGCGGGAAAAACTGTTTTTT. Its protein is CASSEGPQGAREKLFF.